Each of the 3 T cell receptor beta chains below was sequenced from the same sample in a study of T cells generated in artificial thymic organoids (TCRdb year 2017). To build artificial thymic organoids, human HSPCs were aggregated with MS5 murine stromal cells transduced with human DLL1, and the aggregates were cultured at an air-liquid interface. Organoids were seeded with FACS-purified CD34+CD3- hematopoietic stem and progenitor cells depleted of residual T cells. The antigens of these receptors remain unknown. Library generation was performed with 5' RACE. TCRdb shows the sequencer as Illumina MiSeq. TCRalpha and TCRbeta libraries were amplified separately by semi-nested PCR with Advantage 2 and reverse primers in the TRAC or TRBC constant regions. TCRdb cleaned the public reads at Q25 with fastp, built clones with MiXCR and kept in-frame beta chains. Every distinct CDR3 protein forms one entry, paired with its most common genes and DNA. The sample table shows 7,500 to 9,000 distinct CDR3 sequences, and about 24% are seen once. More than 3% of the sample comes from the top ten.

The sequenced material came from naive CD8+ T cells grown in artificial thymic organoids from cord blood stem and progenitor cells. The sample's cell subset or site label, decoded: CD3+TCRalphabeta+CD8SP T cells; for blood, CD45RO-CCR7+ naive CD8+ T cells. The receptors were gathered from a human donor who gave cord blood stem cells for thymic organoid culture, a cardiac surgery patient who gave postnatal thymus, or a blood donor (not recorded which).

This clonotype was detected only a few times. J is TRBJ1-6 and V is TRBV6-2 or TRBV6-3; D perhaps matches TRBD1 (6 bases). Trimming removed 7 bases at V and 7 bases at J, with 14 bases between. Germline lookup yields CDR1 MNHEY and CDR2 SVGEGT. This CDR3 is built from 14 residues. In DNA, the CDR3 is TGTGCCAGCAATTGGGGGCGGCGGAATTCACCCCTCCACTTT. Amino acids: CASNWGRRNSPLHF.

The chain carries TRBV4-1 and TRBJ1-6; D gene unclear. The CDR3 is made up of 13 amino acids. Germline lookup yields CDR1 MGHRA and CDR2 YSYEKL. Trimming took off 4 bases at V and 14 bases at J, with 15 bases between the two ends. The CDR3 sequence: CASSPRFYRALHF. The DNA for the CDR3 is TGCGCCAGCAGCCCCAGGTTCTATCGGGCCCTCCACTTT.

This clonotype counts as medium-sized. The rearrangement uses TRBV4-1 and TRBJ2-1; TRBD1 matches at 8 bases. The CDR3 spans 17 residues. Germline CDR1 reads MGHRA; CDR2 reads YSYEKL. With V trimmed by 1 base and J by 10 bases, 15 bases remained unmatched. The CDR3 nucleotides are TGCGCCAGCAGCCAAGGGATCTGGACAGGGTTAAGAGGAGAGCAGTTCTTC. Translating gives CASSQGIWTGLRGEQFF.